The T cell receptor beta chain described here comes from a study of blood T cells in healthy people across ages. This clonotype was seen ten or more times. Its target is unknown. Germline CDR1 is SGHDT and CDR2 is YYEEEE. This CDR3 contains 16 residues. V was pared by 3 bases and J by 2 bases, with 18 bases between. Study outcomes and limitations: The CMV status of each donor remained undetermined, and this could have confounded shifts in expanded clonotypes. Naive T cell percentage strongly correlated with TCR beta diversity. Without sorted subsets, naive and antigen-experienced compartments could not be conclusively compared.

Using a J-beta primer mix together with a sample-barcoded 5' primer, a second PCR was run for about 6 to 11 cycles. Through a template-switch adaptor with 12 random nucleotides, each cDNA molecule received a tag. In TCRdb, the 5' RACE reads were re-called with MiXCR into one record per CDR3 protein. Seen here are more than 1.4 million distinct CDR3 sequences, around 42% observed once, and the top ten hold roughly 8.2%. The receptor comes from a woman aged 18-30 years in good health. V and J are TRBV5-6 and TRBJ2-7; no definite D call. The specimen sequenced was blood. The chain's CDR3 is CASSSLRDFGAYEQYF. CDR3 coding DNA: TGTGCCAGCAGCTCCCTTCGAGACTTCGGTGCCTACGAGCAGTACTTC.